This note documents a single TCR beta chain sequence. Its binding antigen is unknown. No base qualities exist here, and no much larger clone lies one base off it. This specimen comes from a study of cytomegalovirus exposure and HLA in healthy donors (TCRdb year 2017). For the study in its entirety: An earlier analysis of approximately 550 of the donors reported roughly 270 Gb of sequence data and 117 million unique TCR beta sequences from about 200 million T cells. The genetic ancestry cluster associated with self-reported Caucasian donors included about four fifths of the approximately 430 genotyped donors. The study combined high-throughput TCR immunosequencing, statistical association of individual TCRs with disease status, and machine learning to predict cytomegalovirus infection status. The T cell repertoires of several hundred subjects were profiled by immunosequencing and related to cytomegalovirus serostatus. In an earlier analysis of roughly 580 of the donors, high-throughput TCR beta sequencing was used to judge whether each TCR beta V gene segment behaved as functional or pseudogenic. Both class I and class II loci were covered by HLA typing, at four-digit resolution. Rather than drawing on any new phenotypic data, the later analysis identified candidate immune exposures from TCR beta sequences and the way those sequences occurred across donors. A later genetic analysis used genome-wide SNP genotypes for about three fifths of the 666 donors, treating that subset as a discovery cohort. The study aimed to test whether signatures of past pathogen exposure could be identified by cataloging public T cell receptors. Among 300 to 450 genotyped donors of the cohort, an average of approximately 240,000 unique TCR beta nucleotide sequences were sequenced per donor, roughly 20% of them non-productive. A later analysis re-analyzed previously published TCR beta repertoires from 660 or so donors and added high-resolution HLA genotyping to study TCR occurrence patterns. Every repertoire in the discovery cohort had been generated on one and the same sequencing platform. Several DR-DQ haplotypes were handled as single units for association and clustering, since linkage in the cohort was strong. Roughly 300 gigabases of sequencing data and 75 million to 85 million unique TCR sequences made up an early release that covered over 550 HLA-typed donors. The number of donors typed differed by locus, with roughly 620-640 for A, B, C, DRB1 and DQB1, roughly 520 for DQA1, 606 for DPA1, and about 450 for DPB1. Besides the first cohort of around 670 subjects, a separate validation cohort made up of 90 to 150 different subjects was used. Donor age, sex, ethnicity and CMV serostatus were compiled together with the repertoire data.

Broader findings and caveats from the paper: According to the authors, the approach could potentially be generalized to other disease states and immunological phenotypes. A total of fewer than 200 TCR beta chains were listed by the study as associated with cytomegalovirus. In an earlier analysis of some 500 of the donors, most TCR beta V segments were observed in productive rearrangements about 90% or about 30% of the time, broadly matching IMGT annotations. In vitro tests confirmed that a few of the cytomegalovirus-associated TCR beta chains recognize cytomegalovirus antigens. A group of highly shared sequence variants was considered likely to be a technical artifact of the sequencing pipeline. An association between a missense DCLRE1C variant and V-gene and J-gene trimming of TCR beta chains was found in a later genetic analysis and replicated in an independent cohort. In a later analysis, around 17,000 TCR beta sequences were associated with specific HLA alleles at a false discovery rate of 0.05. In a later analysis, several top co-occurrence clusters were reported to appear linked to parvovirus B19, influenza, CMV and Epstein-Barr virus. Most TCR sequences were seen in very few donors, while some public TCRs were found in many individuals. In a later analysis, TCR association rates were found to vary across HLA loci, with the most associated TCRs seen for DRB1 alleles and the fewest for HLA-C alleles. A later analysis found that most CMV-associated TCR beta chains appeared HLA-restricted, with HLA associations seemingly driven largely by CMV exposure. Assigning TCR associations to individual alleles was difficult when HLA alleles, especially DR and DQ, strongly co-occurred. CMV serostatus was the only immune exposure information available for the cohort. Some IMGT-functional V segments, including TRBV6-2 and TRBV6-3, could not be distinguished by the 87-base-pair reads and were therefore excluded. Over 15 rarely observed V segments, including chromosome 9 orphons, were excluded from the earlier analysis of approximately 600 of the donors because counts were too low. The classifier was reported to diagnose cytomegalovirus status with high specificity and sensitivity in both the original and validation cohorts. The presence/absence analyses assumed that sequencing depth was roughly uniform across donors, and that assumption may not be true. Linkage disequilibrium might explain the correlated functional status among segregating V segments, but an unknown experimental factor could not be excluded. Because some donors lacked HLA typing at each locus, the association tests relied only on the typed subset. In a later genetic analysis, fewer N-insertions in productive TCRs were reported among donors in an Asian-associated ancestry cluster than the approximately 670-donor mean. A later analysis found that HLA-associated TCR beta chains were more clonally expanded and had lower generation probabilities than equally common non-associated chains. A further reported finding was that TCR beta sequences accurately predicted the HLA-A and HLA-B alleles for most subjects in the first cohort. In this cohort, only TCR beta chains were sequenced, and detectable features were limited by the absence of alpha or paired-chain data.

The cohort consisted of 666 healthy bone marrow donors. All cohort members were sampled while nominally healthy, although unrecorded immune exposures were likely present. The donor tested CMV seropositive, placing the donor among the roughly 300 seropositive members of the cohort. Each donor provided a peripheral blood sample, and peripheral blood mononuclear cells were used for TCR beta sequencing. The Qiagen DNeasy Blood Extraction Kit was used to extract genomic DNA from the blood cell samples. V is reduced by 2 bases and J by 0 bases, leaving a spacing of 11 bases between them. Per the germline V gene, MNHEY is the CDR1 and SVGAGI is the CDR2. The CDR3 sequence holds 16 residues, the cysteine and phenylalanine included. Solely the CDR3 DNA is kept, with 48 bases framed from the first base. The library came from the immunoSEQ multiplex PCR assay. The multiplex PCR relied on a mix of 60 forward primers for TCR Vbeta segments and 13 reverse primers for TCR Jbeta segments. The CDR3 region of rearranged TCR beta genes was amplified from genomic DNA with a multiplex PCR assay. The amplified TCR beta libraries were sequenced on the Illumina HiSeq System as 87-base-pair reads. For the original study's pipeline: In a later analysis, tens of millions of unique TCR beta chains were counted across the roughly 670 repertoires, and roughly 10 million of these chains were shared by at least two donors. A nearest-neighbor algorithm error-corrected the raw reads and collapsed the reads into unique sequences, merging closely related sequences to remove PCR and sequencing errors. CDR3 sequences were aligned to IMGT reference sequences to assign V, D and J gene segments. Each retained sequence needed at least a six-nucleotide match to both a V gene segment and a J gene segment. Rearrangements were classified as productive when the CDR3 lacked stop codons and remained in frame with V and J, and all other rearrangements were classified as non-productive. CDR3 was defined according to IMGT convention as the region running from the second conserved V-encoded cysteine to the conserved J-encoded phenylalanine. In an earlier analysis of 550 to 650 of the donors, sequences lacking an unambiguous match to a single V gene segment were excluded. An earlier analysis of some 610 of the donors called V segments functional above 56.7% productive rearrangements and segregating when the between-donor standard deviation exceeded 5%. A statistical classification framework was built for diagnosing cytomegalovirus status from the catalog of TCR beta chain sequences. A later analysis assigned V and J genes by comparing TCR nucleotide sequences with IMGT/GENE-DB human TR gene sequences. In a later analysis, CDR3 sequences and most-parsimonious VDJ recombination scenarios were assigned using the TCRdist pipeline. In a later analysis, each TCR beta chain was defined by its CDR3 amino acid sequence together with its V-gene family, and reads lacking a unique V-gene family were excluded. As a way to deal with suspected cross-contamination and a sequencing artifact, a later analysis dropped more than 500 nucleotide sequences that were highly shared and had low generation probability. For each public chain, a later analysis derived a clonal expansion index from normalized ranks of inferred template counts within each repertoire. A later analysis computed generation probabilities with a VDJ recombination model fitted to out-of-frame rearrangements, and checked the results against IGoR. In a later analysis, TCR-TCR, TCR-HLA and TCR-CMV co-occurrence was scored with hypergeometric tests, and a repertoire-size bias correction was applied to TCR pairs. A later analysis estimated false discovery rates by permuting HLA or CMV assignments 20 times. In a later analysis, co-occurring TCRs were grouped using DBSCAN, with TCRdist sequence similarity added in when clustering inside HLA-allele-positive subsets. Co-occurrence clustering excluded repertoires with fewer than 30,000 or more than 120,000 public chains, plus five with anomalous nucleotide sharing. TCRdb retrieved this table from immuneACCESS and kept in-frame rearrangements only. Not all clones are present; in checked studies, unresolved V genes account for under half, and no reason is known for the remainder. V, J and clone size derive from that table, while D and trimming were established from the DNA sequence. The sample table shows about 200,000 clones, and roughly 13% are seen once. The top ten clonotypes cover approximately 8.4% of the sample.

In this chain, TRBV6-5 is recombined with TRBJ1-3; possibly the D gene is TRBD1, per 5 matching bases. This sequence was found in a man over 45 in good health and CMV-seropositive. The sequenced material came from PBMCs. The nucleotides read TGTGCCAGCAGTTACCAGGGTCGTAGCTCTGGAAACACCATATATTTT. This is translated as CASSYQGRSSGNTIYF.